This T cell receptor (beta chain) emerged from a study of CD8 T cells in ankylosing spondylitis. Study results and caveats: Disease-linked clones were found to be CD8+ and relatively rare in peripheral blood. The clones that were linked to disease were reported to be significantly enriched in matched synovial fluid samples from ankylosing spondylitis patients.

Quantitative 5'-RACE with molecular barcodes was used to make the TCR beta libraries. MiXCR, run by TCRdb on the 5' RACE reads, gives a single entry per CDR3 protein. Of 150,000 to 200,000 distinct CDR3 sequences listed, 10% to 15% are singletons. The sample holds many counts of this clonotype. Its target is not known. This CDR3 has 13 residues. Germline assignment: CDR1 SGHDN and CDR2 FVKESK. V was pared by 0 bases and J by 4 bases, with 6 bases between. The receptor comes from a female donor with ankylosing spondylitis or in good health (not recorded which). The chain combines TRBV14 with TRBJ2-5, with D maybe TRBD2 (5 bases). The sample consisted of blood, either unsorted or a sorted T cell fraction (not recorded which). CDR3 sequence reads: CASSQDGGETQYF. CDR3 nucleotide sequence: TGTGCCAGCAGCCAAGACGGAGGAGAGACCCAGTACTTC.